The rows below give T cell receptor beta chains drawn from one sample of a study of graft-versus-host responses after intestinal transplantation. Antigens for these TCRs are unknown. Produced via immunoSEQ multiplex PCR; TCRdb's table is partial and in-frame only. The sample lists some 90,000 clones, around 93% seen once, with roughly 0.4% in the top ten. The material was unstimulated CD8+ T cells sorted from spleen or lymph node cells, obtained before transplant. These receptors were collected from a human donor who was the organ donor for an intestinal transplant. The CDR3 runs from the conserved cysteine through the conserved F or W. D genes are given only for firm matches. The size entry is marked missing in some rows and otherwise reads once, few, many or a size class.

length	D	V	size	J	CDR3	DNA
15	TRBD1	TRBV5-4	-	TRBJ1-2	CASSWDRDSPYGYTF	TGTGCCAGCAGCTGGGACAGGGACAGTCCCTATGGCTACACCTTC
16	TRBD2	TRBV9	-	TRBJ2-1	CASSVGTSGIYNEQFF	TGTGCCAGCAGCGTAGGGACTAGCGGGATCTACAATGAGCAGTTCTTC
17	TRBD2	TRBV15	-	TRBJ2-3	CATSLLAGGQPAHTQYF	TGTGCCACCAGCTTGCTAGCGGGGGGGCAACCGGCCCATACGCAGTATTTT
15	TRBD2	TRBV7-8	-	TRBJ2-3	CASSPSGGYTDTQYF	TGTGCCAGCAGCCCTAGCGGGGGATACACAGATACGCAGTATTTT
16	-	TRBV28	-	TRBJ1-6	CASSLEAGAYNSPLHF	TGTGCCAGCAGTTTAGAAGCAGGGGCCTATAATTCACCCCTCCACTTT
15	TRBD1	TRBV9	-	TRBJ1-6	CASAVAGQGAEPLHF	TGTGCCAGCGCGGTGGCGGGACAGGGGGCTGAGCCCCTCCACTTT
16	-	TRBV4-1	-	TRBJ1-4	CASSPRSGGTNEKLFF	TGCGCCAGCAGCCCTAGATCGGGGGGAACTAATGAAAAACTGTTTTTT
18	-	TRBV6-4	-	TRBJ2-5	CASTPRAAAGSYQETQYF	TGTGCCAGCACCCCACGGGCGGCTGCGGGATCTTACCAAGAGACCCAGTACTTC
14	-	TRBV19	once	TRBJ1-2	CASSNLAGNYGYTF	TGTGCCAGTAGTAATCTGGCAGGGAACTATGGCTACACCTTC
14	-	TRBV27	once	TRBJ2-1	CASSLGLGADEQFF	TGTGCCAGCAGTTTAGGTTTAGGGGCGGATGAGCAGTTCTTC
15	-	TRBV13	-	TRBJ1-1	CASSLDPGGGPEAFF	TGTGCCAGCAGCTTAGATCCGGGAGGAGGCCCTGAAGCTTTCTTT
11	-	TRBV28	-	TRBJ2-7	CASSFPDEQYF	TGTGCCAGCAGTTTCCCTGACGAGCAGTACTTC
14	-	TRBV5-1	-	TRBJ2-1	CASTHAGLYNEQFF	TGCGCCAGCACCCACGCGGGACTTTACAATGAGCAGTTCTTC
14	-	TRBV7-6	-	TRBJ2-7	CASSFGPWGGEQYF	TGTGCCAGCAGCTTTGGACCCTGGGGAGGTGAGCAGTACTTC
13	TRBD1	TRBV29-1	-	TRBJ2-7	CSVSGQGAWEQYF	TGCTCGGTTTCGGGACAGGGGGCTTGGGAGCAGTACTTC
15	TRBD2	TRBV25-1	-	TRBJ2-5	CASSEWTGLREPQYF	TGTGCCAGCAGTGAATGGACTGGGTTGCGGGAGCCCCAGTACTTC
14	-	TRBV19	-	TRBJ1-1	CASSFQGRYTEAFF	TGTGCCAGTAGTTTCCAGGGGCGGTACACTGAAGCTTTCTTT
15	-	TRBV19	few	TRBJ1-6	CASKSERAANSPLHF	TGTGCCAGTAAGTCGGAGAGAGCAGCTAATTCACCCCTCCACTTT
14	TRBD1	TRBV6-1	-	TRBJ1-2	CASSEVGQGGGYTF	TGTGCCAGCAGTGAAGTGGGACAGGGGGGTGGCTACACCTTC
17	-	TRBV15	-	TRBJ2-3	CATSRARWTVDTDTQYF	TGTGCCACCAGCAGGGCAAGGTGGACAGTGGACACAGATACGCAGTATTTT
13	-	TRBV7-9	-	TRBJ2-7	CASSLGVSGEQYF	TGTGCCAGCAGCTTAGGCGTCTCCGGCGAGCAGTACTTC
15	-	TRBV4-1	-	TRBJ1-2	CASSQGAHSNYGYTF	TGCGCCAGCAGCCAAGGGGCACATTCTAACTATGGCTACACCTTC
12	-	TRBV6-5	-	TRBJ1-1	CASSPSSEEAFF	TGTGCCAGCAGTCCAAGTAGTGAAGAAGCTTTCTTT
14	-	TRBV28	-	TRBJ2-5	CASSPSRGAETQYF	TGTGCCAGCAGTCCCAGCAGGGGAGCAGAGACCCAGTACTTC
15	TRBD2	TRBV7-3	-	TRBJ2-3	CASSILGGTTDTQYF	TGTGCCAGCAGCATCCTCGGGGGGACCACAGATACGCAGTATTTT
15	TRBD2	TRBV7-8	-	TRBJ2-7	CASSSRLAGDHEQYF	TGTGCCAGCAGTTCCCGACTAGCGGGGGACCACGAGCAGTACTTC
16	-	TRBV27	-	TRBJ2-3	CASSPGWGPKTDTQYF	TGTGCCAGCAGTCCCGGTTGGGGGCCCAAAACAGATACGCAGTATTTT
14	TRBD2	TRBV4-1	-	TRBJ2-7	CASSQGGTSREQYF	TGCGCCAGCAGCCAAGGAGGGACTAGCCGCGAGCAGTACTTC
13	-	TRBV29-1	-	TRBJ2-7	CSVSGVGSYEQYF	TGCAGCGTGTCTGGGGTTGGGAGCTACGAGCAGTACTTC
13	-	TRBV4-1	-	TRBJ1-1	CASSPEQGSEAFF	TGCGCCAGCAGCCCCGAACAGGGCTCTGAAGCTTTCTTT
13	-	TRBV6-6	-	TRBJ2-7	CASSYSAGGEQYF	TGTGCCAGCAGTTACTCGGCAGGGGGGGAGCAGTACTTC
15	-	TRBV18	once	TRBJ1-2	CASSPKDRFNYGYTF	TGTGCCAGCTCACCCAAAGACAGGTTTAACTATGGCTACACCTTC
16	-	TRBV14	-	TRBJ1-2	CASSQDEIDGWYGYTF	TGTGCCAGCAGCCAAGATGAAATCGACGGGTGGTATGGCTACACCTTC
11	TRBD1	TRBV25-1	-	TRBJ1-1	CASSDNRGAFF	TGTGCCAGCAGTGATAACAGGGGGGCTTTCTTT
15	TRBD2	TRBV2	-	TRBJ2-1	CASSESGELINEQFF	TGTGCCAGCAGTGAGAGCGGGGAGCTAATCAATGAGCAGTTCTTC
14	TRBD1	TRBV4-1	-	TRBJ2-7	CASSDSTGAYEQYF	TGCGCCAGCAGCGATAGCACAGGGGCCTACGAGCAGTACTTC
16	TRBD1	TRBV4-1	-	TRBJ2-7	CASSQAGGLTGGEQYF	TGCGCCAGCAGCCAAGCCGGGGGCCTTACAGGGGGCGAGCAGTACTTC
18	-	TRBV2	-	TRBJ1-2	CASSEGGRAAGANYGYTF	TGTGCCAGCAGTGAAGGGGGCAGGGCTGCGGGAGCTAACTATGGCTACACCTTC
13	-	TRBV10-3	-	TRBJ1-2	CAISEGAPDGYTF	TGTGCCATCAGTGAGGGGGCGCCGGATGGCTACACCTTC
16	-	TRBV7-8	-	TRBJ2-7	CASSLARGRSSYEQYF	TGTGCCAGCAGCTTAGCGCGGGGAAGGAGTTCCTACGAGCAGTACTTC
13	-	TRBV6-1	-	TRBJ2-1	CASRRDSYNEQFF	TGTGCCAGCAGACGCGACTCCTACAATGAGCAGTTCTTC
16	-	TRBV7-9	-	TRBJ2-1	CASSSGVGVYYNEQFF	TGTGCCAGCAGCTCGGGAGTGGGGGTTTACTACAATGAGCAGTTCTTC
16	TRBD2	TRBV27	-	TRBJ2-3	CASSWASGGHTDTQYF	TGTGCCAGCAGTTGGGCTAGCGGGGGACACACAGATACGCAGTATTTT
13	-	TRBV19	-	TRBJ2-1	CASSIDRGNEQFF	TGTGCCAGTAGTATAGACCGGGGGAATGAGCAGTTCTTC
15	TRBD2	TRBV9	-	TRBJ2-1	CASSLSGGPYNEQFF	TGTGCCAGCAGCTTAAGCGGGGGCCCTTACAATGAGCAGTTCTTC
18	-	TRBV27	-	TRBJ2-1	CASSLMPTSPYSYNEQFF	TGTGCCAGCAGTCTTATGCCCACTTCTCCTTATTCCTACAATGAGCAGTTCTTC